This paragraph reports one T cell receptor beta chain. This sample was taken from a study of T cells after posttransplantation cyclophosphamide. The germline V gene has CDR1 SGHTA and CDR2 FQGTGA. CDR3 length: 17 amino acids. With V trimmed by 6 bases and J by 3 bases, 15 bases remained unmatched. Treatment was busulfan-fludarabine conditioning, a marrow graft, and cyclophosphamide on days +3 and +4. TCRdb keeps only in-frame clones here, not all; method: immunoSEQ multiplex PCR. The profile shows about 11,000 clones, about 82% of them singletons. The rearrangement uses TRBV7-3 and TRBJ2-3; 7 positions agree with TRBD2. The specimen comprised PBMCs, sampled about 62 months after allogeneic stem cell transplant with posttransplant cyclophosphamide. The origin of this receptor is a female patient aged 50-59 years who received an allogeneic stem cell transplant from a related donor, was CMV-positive, and had no GVHD. Some T cells may originate from the graft donor. Written as DNA, the CDR3 is TGTGCCAGCAGTCCCAGCGGACTAGGACGGAGGACAGATACGCAGTATTTT. Translated, it gives CASSPSGLGRRTDTQYF.